What follows are 9 T cell receptor beta chains derived from one specimen sequenced in a study of naive and memory T cell subsets. Both TRBC1 and TRBC2 were covered by a beta constant-region primer of two equimolar oligonucleotides. TCRdb fed the UMI-ligation and nested PCR reads into MiXCR, producing one record per CDR3 protein. The sample carries under 100,000 distinct CDR3 sequences, roughly 7% recorded once. Sequencing was carried out using central memory CD4+ T cells from blood. These receptors were taken from a human donor in good health.

This clonotype was seen at least ten times. V usage is TRBV4-3 and J usage is TRBJ2-4; 7 nucleotides agree with TRBD1. With V trimmed by 3 bases and J by 0 bases, 2 bases remained unmatched. Germline values: CDR1 LGHNA, CDR2 YSLEER. The CDR3 has 15 residues. The CDR3 DNA sequence: TGCGCCAGCAGCCATAGGACAGGAGCCAAAAACATTCAGTACTTC. Translated, it gives CASSHRTGAKNIQYF.

This clonotype showed up many times. The chain is built from TRBV7-2 and TRBJ2-1; 13 positions match TRBD2. Germline V gives CDR1 SGHTA, CDR2 FQGNSA. V shed 2 bases, J shed 7 bases, and the junction held 8 bases outside the gene matches. The CDR3 sequence is 17 residues long. The CDR3 here is CASSLTRTSGRRNEQFF. The DNA for the CDR3 is TGTGCCAGCAGCTTAACTCGGACTAGCGGGAGAAGGAATGAGCAGTTCTTC.

Worth noting for this clonotype: A much more abundant neighbour one base away suggests this may be a read error. The chain has TRBV5-1 and TRBJ2-5; 8 positions match TRBD2. CDR1 is SGHRS and CDR2 is YFSETQ in the germline V gene. This CDR3 is 20 amino acids long. CDR3: CASSLRTVIPGLGRQENQYF. The CDR3 DNA follows: TGCGCCAGCAGCTTGCGGACAGTGATTCCGGGACTAGGTCGCCAAGAGAACCAGTACTTC.

This clonotype has at least ten counts. V is TRBV20-1 and J is TRBJ2-7, with 9 bases fitting TRBD1. The CDR3 has 15 residues. From germline, CDR1 is DFQATT and CDR2 SNEGSKA (reference sequence). V was clipped by 4 bases and J by 1 base; unmatched bases: 8. For the CDR3, the DNA is TGCAGTGCTATCTCGGGACAGGGTCTGTCCTACGAGCAGTACTTC. Its translation is CSAISGQGLSYEQYF.

This clonotype was detected only a few times. V is TRBV9 and J is TRBJ2-1, with 7 bases matching TRBD2. Germline CDR1 SGDLS, CDR2 YYNGEE. The CDR3 is made up of 14 amino acids. J gave up 6 bases and V 5 bases, and 8 bases lay outside the gene matches. The CDR3 region has the DNA TGTGCCAGCAGTCCTACCCGGACTAGCAATGAGCAGTTCTTC. Its protein is CASSPTRTSNEQFF.

The rearrangement links TRBV20-1 to TRBJ2-3, with 13 bases aligning to TRBD2. The length of the CDR3 is 15 residues. CDR1 is DFQATT and CDR2 is SNEGSKA in the germline V gene (reference sequence). V gave up 6 bases and J gave up 3 bases; unmatched junction bases: 6. In nucleotides, the CDR3 is TGCAGTGCCAGGGGACTAGCGGGAACAACAGATACGCAGTATTTT. It specifies CSARGLAGTTDTQYF.

This chain joins TRBV2 and TRBJ1-4; 10 bases match TRBD1. Germline assignment: CDR1 SNHLY and CDR2 FYNNEI. The CDR3 is made up of 15 amino acids. Unmatched junction bases numbered 7, after V lost 7 bases and J lost 5 bases. The CDR3 DNA reads TGTGCCAGCAAGGGGACAGGGGCCTCCAATGAAAAACTGTTTTTT. Its translation is CASKGTGASNEKLFF.

This clonotype has a count of ten or more. This sequence joins TRBV19 and TRBJ1-5; D not resolved. There are 17 residues in the CDR3. Germline V gene data show CDR1 as LNHDA and CDR2 as SQIVND (reference sequence). Trimming took off 4 bases at V and 0 bases at J, with 16 bases between the two ends. In nucleotides, the CDR3 is TGTGCCAGTAGTAAGGCAGGCGGACTGTATAGCAATCAGCCCCAGCATTTT. It is translated as CASSKAGGLYSNQPQHF. Full variable domain (remainder filled in from reference TRBV19 and TRBJ1-5): DGGITQSPKYLFRKEGQNVTLSCEQNLNHDAMYWYRQDPGQGLRLIYYSQIVNDFQKGDIAEGYSVSREKKESFPLTVTSAQKNPTAFYLCASSKAGGLYSNQPQHFGDGTRLSIL.

This clonotype came up many times. The chain carries TRBV3-1 and TRBJ1-1; no firm D call. Looked up from germline, CDR1 is LGHDT and CDR2 is YNNKEL (reference sequence). V was pared by 1 base and J by 1 base, with 7 bases between. The length of the CDR3 is 14 residues. CDR3 nucleotides: TGTGCCAGCAGCCAAGGGATACGGAACACTGAAGCTTTCTTT. It specifies CASSQGIRNTEAFF.